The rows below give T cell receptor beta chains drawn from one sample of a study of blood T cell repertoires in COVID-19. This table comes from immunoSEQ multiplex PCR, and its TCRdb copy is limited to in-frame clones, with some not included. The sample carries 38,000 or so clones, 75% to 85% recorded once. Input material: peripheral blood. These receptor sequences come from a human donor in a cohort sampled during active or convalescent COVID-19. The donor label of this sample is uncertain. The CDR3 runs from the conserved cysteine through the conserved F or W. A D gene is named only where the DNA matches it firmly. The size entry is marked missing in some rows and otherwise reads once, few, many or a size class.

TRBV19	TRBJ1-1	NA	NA	TGTGCCAGTAACTTTGTGGGGGGGTACACTGAAGCTTTCTTT	CASNFVGGYTEAFF
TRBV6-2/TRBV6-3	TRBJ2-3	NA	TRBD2	TGTGCCAGCAGTTACCGAAGCTCCGGACTAGCGGGAAGGGAGAAGGCAGATACGCAGTATTTT	CASSYRSSGLAGREKADTQYF
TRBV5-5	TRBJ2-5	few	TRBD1	TGTGCCAGCAGCTTGGTACCGGGACAGGGCTTAGAGACCCAGTACTTC	CASSLVPGQGLETQYF
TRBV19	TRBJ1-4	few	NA	TGTGCCAGTAGATACGCAGGAGGGAAACTGTTTTTT	CASRYAGGKLFF
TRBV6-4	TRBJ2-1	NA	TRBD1	TGTGCCAGCAGCCCGACAGGGGTATACAATGAGCAGTTCTTC	CASSPTGVYNEQFF
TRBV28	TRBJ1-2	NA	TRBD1	TGTGCCGGAGGGACAGGGGTAGGCTATGGCTACACCTTC	CAGGTGVGYGYTF
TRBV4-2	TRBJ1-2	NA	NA	TGTGCCAGCAGCCGCCGGGATAACTATGGCTACACCTTC	CASSRRDNYGYTF
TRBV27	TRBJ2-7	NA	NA	TGTGCCAGCAGTCCTTTACAGGGTGGCGAGCAGTACTTC	CASSPLQGGEQYF
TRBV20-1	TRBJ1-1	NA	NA	TGCAGTGCTGGGAGGGCCACTGAAGCTTTCTTT	CSAGRATEAFF
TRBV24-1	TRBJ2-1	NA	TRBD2	TGTGCCACCAGTGGCACACCGGGACTATACAATGAGCAGTTCTTC	CATSGTPGLYNEQFF
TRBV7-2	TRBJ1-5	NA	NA	TGTGCCAGCAGCTTAGTCCCCGGGACAATCAATCAGCCCCAGCATTTT	CASSLVPGTINQPQHF
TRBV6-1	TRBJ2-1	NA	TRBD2	TGTGCCAGCAGTGAACACAAAGGGACTAGCGGGGAGAATGAGCAGTTCTTC	CASSEHKGTSGENEQFF
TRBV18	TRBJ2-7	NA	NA	TGTGCCAGCGCTCTACCCGCGGGGCCTCGGGAGCAGTACTTC	CASALPAGPREQYF
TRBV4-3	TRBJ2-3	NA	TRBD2	TGCGCCAGCAGCCAAGACGGGAGGGTTGATACGCAGTATTTT	CASSQDGRVDTQYF
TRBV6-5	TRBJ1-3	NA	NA	TGTGCCAGCAATCCCCGGGGTACTGGAAACACCATATATTTT	CASNPRGTGNTIYF
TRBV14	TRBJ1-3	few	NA	TGTGCCAGCAGCCCCAGGGGTTCAGGAAACACCATATATTTT	CASSPRGSGNTIYF
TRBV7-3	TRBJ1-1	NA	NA	TGTGCCAGCAGCTCCTCAGGGAACACTGAAGCTTTCTTT	CASSSSGNTEAFF